This entry features one T cell receptor (beta chain) sequence. Profiling relied on immunoSEQ multiplex PCR, and the TCRdb table lists in-frame clones only, not all of them. The sample has approximately 330,000 clones, roughly 80% seen once. These data come from a study of cytotoxic CD8 clonotypes in ibrutinib-treated CLL. The CDR3 covers 14 residues. The germline CDR1 and CDR2 sequences are MDHEN and SYDVKM. With 4 bases removed from V and 0 bases from J, the gap between germline ends came to 8 bases. Sequences were derived from PBMCs, sampled before ibrutinib treatment. The chain combines TRBV28 with TRBJ2-3; D not resolved. The TCR originated in a human donor with chronic lymphocytic leukemia. In DNA form, the CDR3 reads TGTGCCAGCAGTTCGGACCGTAGCACAGATACGCAGTATTTT. This sequence encodes CASSSDRSTDTQYF.